This T cell receptor beta chain was sequenced in a study of radiotherapy plus CTLA-4 blockade in lung cancer. CDR3 length equals 15 residues. Looked up from germline, CDR1 is SGDLS and CDR2 is YYNGEE. Trimming removed 6 bases from V and 5 bases from J, with 19 bases in between. Profiling relied on immunoSEQ multiplex PCR, and the TCRdb table lists in-frame clones only, not all of them. The table records around 72,000 clones, roughly 80% of them present only once. The receptor comes from a human donor with non-small cell lung cancer who had a complete response to radiotherapy plus ipilimumab. The chain employs TRBV9 and TRBJ2-3, with a tentative D call TRBD2 (6 bases). The starting material was peripheral blood, obtained from a patient treated with radiotherapy plus ipilimumab. CDR3 sequence (DNA): TGTGCCAGCACCGTGACTACGGGGGAGAAAGATACGCAGTATTTT. Translated, it gives CASTVTTGEKDTQYF.